This T cell receptor beta chain came from a study of cytomegalovirus exposure and HLA in healthy donors. PCR involved 60 Vbeta and 13 Jbeta primers. The protocol was immunoSEQ multiplex PCR, while the TCRdb copy is restricted to in-frame clones and leaves out a portion. This table has about 130,000 clones, 65% to 90% appearing once. Germline V gives CDR1 MNHEY, CDR2 SVGAGI. V was cut by 6 bases and J by 8 bases, with 14 bases left in between. This CDR3 is built from 13 residues. Comments on this clone: Its antigen is unknown.

Study findings and constraints: Accurate prediction of HLA-A and HLA-B alleles (for most subjects) was reportedly achieved from TCR beta sequences.

This clonotype was sampled from a man aged 45-65 years in good health and CMV-seronegative. Input material: PBMCs. The chain couples TRBV6-5 to TRBJ2-1; D gene unclear. The CDR3 DNA is TGTGCCAGCAGGAGAGGCTCTACGTATGAGCAGTTCTTC. The encoded protein is CASRRGSTYEQFF.